A selection of T cell receptor beta chains follows, all from one sample in a study of identical twins. MiXCR was run by TCRdb on the 5' RACE reads, yielding one entry per CDR3 protein. The table shows around 690,000 distinct CDR3 sequences, with 20% to 25% occurring only once. The same specimen was also included in a second study, on T cells expressing NK-cell markers.

Sequencing was performed on PBMCs. The receptors were sampled from a woman aged 18-29 years in good health. The CDR3 runs from the conserved cysteine through the conserved F or W. The D gene is left open where the match is weak. Not every row has a clone size; where given, it reads once, few, many or a size class.

>TRBV27|many|TRBJ2-3|.
TGTGCCAGCAGTTTATGGTCTACAGATACGCAGTATTTT
CASSLWSTDTQYF
>TRBV4-2|few|TRBJ2-5|TRBD2
TGTGCCAGCAGCCCCGAAGGGGTAGCGGGGCAAGAGACCCAGTACTTC
CASSPEGVAGQETQYF
>TRBV7-8|.|TRBJ2-5|.
TGTGCCAGCAGCTTATTAACGGGACTCGGAGAGACCCAGTACTTC
CASSLLTGLGETQYF
>TRBV20-1|.|TRBJ2-3|.
TGCAGTGCTAGAAGGAGTGGCGGGACAGATACGCAGTATTTT
CSARRSGGTDTQYF
>TRBV20-1|many|TRBJ2-5|.
TGCAGTGCTAACCAACAGCAGGGGAAAGAGACCCAGTACTTC
CSANQQQGKETQYF
>TRBV11-3|once|TRBJ1-1|.
TGTGCCAGCAGCCCTGGTGCGGGGAACACTGAAGCTTTCTTT
CASSPGAGNTEAFF
>TRBV30|.|TRBJ1-4|.
TGTGCCTGGAGTGTCTCGGGGGCAACTAATGAAAAACTGTTTTTT
CAWSVSGATNEKLFF
>TRBV7-9|.|TRBJ2-6|TRBD1
TGTGCCAGCAGCCCCCCAGGGGGTACTGGGGCCAACGTCCTGACTTTC
CASSPPGGTGANVLTF
>TRBV20-1|few|TRBJ2-3|.
TGCAGTGCTAGAGATGTGTGGGATACGCAGTATTTT
CSARDVWDTQYF
>TRBV13|few|TRBJ2-1|.
TGTGCCAGCAGCCCCAGCGTTGCGGGAGACCGGAGGGGGGAGTTCTTC
CASSPSVAGDRRGEFF
>TRBV12-5|.|TRBJ2-1|.
TGTGCTAGTGGTTCCCGGAGCAGCGGCATTCATGATGAGCAGTTCTTC
CASGSRSSGIHDEQFF
>TRBV6-2/TRBV6-3|.|TRBJ2-7|.
TGTGCCAGCAGTTACAGGTTGGCGGGTCCGGATCCTAACTACGAGCAGTACTTC
CASSYRLAGPDPNYEQYF
>TRBV3-1|.|TRBJ2-7|.
TGTGCCAGCAGCCAAGGGCCTCTAGGATTGGTCTACGAGCAGTACTTC
CASSQGPLGLVYEQYF
>TRBV20-1|many|TRBJ1-1|.
TGCAGTGCTACATATCAGGGGAACACTGAAGCTTTCTTT
CSATYQGNTEAFF
>TRBV20-1|many|TRBJ2-2|TRBD2
TGCTCCCTAGCGGCCCCGAACACCGGGGAGCTGTTTTTT
CSLAAPNTGELFF
>TRBV12-3/TRBV12-4|.|TRBJ2-7|.
TGTGCCAGCATGGTTGAGCCGGACGAGCAGTACTTC
CASMVEPDEQYF
>TRBV5-5|.|TRBJ1-5|.
TGTGCCAGCAGCTTGGTTACAGGCTCTAATCAGCCCCAGCATTTT
CASSLVTGSNQPQHF
>TRBV20-1|.|TRBJ1-1|.
TGCAGTGCTACCCCCGGAGGAGAAGCTGAAGCTTTCTTT
CSATPGGEAEAFF
>TRBV18|.|TRBJ1-1|.
TGTGCCAGCTCACCAGAAGTTAGGACTGAAGCTTTCTTT
CASSPEVRTEAFF
>TRBV7-9|.|TRBJ1-2|TRBD1
TGTGCCAGCAGCTTAGCGCGGGACAGACACTATGGCTACACCTTC
CASSLARDRHYGYTF
>TRBV24-1|.|TRBJ2-1|TRBD1
TGTGCCACCGGTGACCGGGACAGTTTGGATGAGCAGTTCTTC
CATGDRDSLDEQFF
>TRBV7-3|few|TRBJ2-1|.
TGTGCCAGCAGCTTCCGGGACTGGGAACCCAACCTCAATGAGCAGTTCTTC
CASSFRDWEPNLNEQFF
>TRBV20-1|few|TRBJ2-3|TRBD2
TGCAGTGCTAGACTAGCGGGAGGTTACGGGGATACGCAGTATTTT
CSARLAGGYGDTQYF
>TRBV30|.|TRBJ2-1|TRBD2
TGTGCCTGGACCGGGACTAGCGGCCACAATGAGCAGTTCTTC
CAWTGTSGHNEQFF
>TRBV12-3/TRBV12-4|many|TRBJ2-1|TRBD2
TGTGCCAGCAGCAGCGGGAGAACACCAAGTTACAATGAGCAGTTCTTC
CASSSGRTPSYNEQFF
>TRBV20-1|.|TRBJ2-1|TRBD2
TGCAGTGCTAGAGGCAGGCGACTAGCGGTCTACAATGAGCAGTTCTTC
CSARGRRLAVYNEQFF
>TRBV13|.|TRBJ2-1|.
TGTGCCAGCAGCCTAGGGGGGGCCGGCAATGAGCAGTTCTTC
CASSLGGAGNEQFF
>TRBV2|few|TRBJ2-2|TRBD2
TGTGCCAGCAGTGGGGGACTAGCGGGGCACCACGGCGGGGAGCTGTTTTTT
CASSGGLAGHHGGELFF
>TRBV7-9|.|TRBJ2-1|.
TGTGCCAGCAGGGATTCAAACAATGAGCAGTTCTTC
CASRDSNNEQFF
>TRBV7-2|.|TRBJ2-7|.
TGTGCCAGCAGCTGGGGAAGGGCGTTTGGCGAGCAGTACTTC
CASSWGRAFGEQYF
>TRBV7-2|once|TRBJ2-5|.
TGTGCCAGCAGCCACGGCGGAGGGTATTTTGAAGAGACCCAGTACTTC
CASSHGGGYFEETQYF
>TRBV29-1|many|TRBJ2-7|.
TGCAGCGTTCTCGACAGGACCTTCGCCTACGAGCAGTACTTC
CSVLDRTFAYEQYF
>TRBV10-2|.|TRBJ2-2|.
TGCGCCAGCAGTGACCAACTAGCAACCGGGGAGCTGTTTTTT
CASSDQLATGELFF
>TRBV12-5|.|TRBJ2-1|.
TGTGCTAGTGGCCCCGATACGTATGAGCAGTTCTTC
CASGPDTYEQFF
>TRBV10-3|.|TRBJ2-1|TRBD2
TGTGCCATCAGTACAGCGGGGGACTCCTACAATGAGCAGTTCTTC
CAISTAGDSYNEQFF
>TRBV20-1|.|TRBJ2-5|.
TGCAGTGCTAGAATTGGGCTAGAGACCCAGTACTTC
CSARIGLETQYF
>TRBV9|few|TRBJ2-1|.
TGTGCCAGCAGCGTAGACCTAGTCGCCTACAATGAGCAGTTCTTC
CASSVDLVAYNEQFF
>TRBV9|few|TRBJ2-7|TRBD1
TGTGCCAGCGACAGGGAAATAGGAGGCGAGCAGTACTTC
CASDREIGGEQYF
>TRBV25-1|.|TRBJ2-2|TRBD2
TGTGCCAGCAGTTCGCATAGGCTAGCGGACACCGGGGAGCTGTTTTTT
CASSSHRLADTGELFF